A selection of T cell receptor beta chains follows, all from one sample in a study of follicular helper T cells after annual influenza vaccination. Using immunoSEQ multiplex PCR, the repertoire was profiled, and TCRdb retains in-frame clones only, with some absent. The sample carries 8,500 to 9,000 clones, around 80% recorded once. The sample in question was CXCR5+ CD38- circulating T follicular helper cells from blood, obtained 7 days after influenza vaccination. These receptors were taken from an adult who received the influenza vaccine. The CDR3 runs from the conserved cysteine through the conserved F or W. Fields, in order: V gene, clone size, J gene, CDR3 length, D gene, CDR3 DNA, CDR3 protein. The D gene is left open where the match is weak. Expanded clones are given a class, and other clones once, few, many or no size at all.

TRBV5-1	-	TRBJ2-3	16	-	TGCGCCAGCAGCTCGCGTGGGGGGGCCAAGGAAGATACGCAGTATTTT	CASSSRGGAKEDTQYF
TRBV7-2	once	TRBJ2-2	18	TRBD2	TGTGCCAGCAGCTCTTGGACTAGCGGGGGGGCTAGCACCGGGGAGCTGTTTTTT	CASSSWTSGGASTGELFF
TRBV11-2	few	TRBJ2-7	14	TRBD1	TGTGCCAGCAGCTCCACGGGACAGGCCTACGAGCAGTACTTC	CASSSTGQAYEQYF
TRBV7-5	-	TRBJ2-3	13	-	TGTGCCAGCAGTCGGGACTTCACCGATACGCAGTATTTT	CASSRDFTDTQYF
TRBV9	-	TRBJ1-2	14	TRBD1	TGTGCCAGCAGCGGACAGGGGGCGCGGGGTGGCTACACCTTC	CASSGQGARGGYTF
TRBV4-1	-	TRBJ1-4	16	TRBD1	TGCGCCAGCAGCCAACAGGGGGAGAGGCCTACTGAAAAACTGTTTTTT	CASSQQGERPTEKLFF
TRBV28	once	TRBJ2-3	17	-	TGTGCCAGCAGTTTAGTGGGGGATACCTCTAGCACAGATACGCAGTATTTT	CASSLVGDTSSTDTQYF
TRBV6-5	-	TRBJ2-5	15	TRBD2	TGTGCCAGCACCAAGAACGGGGACCGCGGGGGGACCCAGTACTTC	CASTKNGDRGGTQYF
TRBV5-6	once	TRBJ2-3	13	-	TGTGCCAGCAGTCTTACCTTCACAGATACGCAGTATTTT	CASSLTFTDTQYF
TRBV4-3	-	TRBJ2-3	15	-	TGCGCCAGCAGCCAGGGACCGATCCACACAGATACGCAGTATTTT	CASSQGPIHTDTQYF
TRBV7-6	-	TRBJ2-3	13	-	TGTGCCAGCAGCTCCGGCTGGACAGATACGCAGTATTTT	CASSSGWTDTQYF
TRBV6-6	-	TRBJ1-1	12	TRBD1	TGTGCCAGCAGTCGACAGGGCAGTGAAGCTTTCTTT	CASSRQGSEAFF
TRBV30	-	TRBJ2-1	12	TRBD2	TGTGCCTGGGCGGGGGGGTACAATGAGCAGTTCTTC	CAWAGGYNEQFF
TRBV5-5	-	TRBJ2-5	11	TRBD1	TGTGCCAGCAGCTTGGAACGGACAGGGGACTTC	CASSLERTGDF
TRBV18	once	TRBJ1-2	13	-	TGTGCCAGCTCACCAAGACAGGAGGCTGGCTACACCTTC	CASSPRQEAGYTF
TRBV29-1	-	TRBJ2-1	14	-	TGCAGCGTTGCATGGGGAAGGACGAGGAATGAGCAGTTCTTC	CSVAWGRTRNEQFF
TRBV2	-	TRBJ2-2	13	-	TGTGCCAGCAGTAACACGTACACCGGGGAGCTGTTTTTT	CASSNTYTGELFF
TRBV7-2	-	TRBJ1-3	12	-	TGTGCCAGCAGCGGATACGGGGGGACCATATATTTT	CASSGYGGTIYF
TRBV21-1	-	TRBJ2-2	21	-	TGTGCCAGCAGCCGCGGCTGGGGTTTTTGGCACCACAAGCTAAACACCGGGGAGCTGTTTTTT	CASSRGWGFWHHKLNTGELFF
TRBV5-6	few	TRBJ1-5	14	-	TGTGCCAGCAGCTTTTACGGGATTTATCAGCCCCAGCATTTT	CASSFYGIYQPQHF
TRBV18	-	TRBJ2-6	17	-	TGTGCCAGCTCACCAGGACAGATTAGCTCTGGGGCCAACGTCCTGACTTTC	CASSPGQISSGANVLTF
TRBV19	-	TRBJ2-6	15	-	TGTGCCAGTAGTATCGGTACATCTGGGGCCAACGTCCTGACTTTC	CASSIGTSGANVLTF
TRBV18	-	TRBJ2-1	15	TRBD1	TGTGCCAGCTCGACAGGGCACAGGTCCTACAATGAGCAGTTCTTC	CASSTGHRSYNEQFF
TRBV28	-	TRBJ1-2	14	-	TGTGCCAGCAGCCCCGGGACAAGGAACTATGGCTACACCTTC	CASSPGTRNYGYTF
TRBV6-5	-	TRBJ1-5	14	-	TGTGCCAGCAGTGAGGGGCAGGGGCGTCAGCCCCAGCATTTT	CASSEGQGRQPQHF
TRBV6-5	once	TRBJ2-1	12	-	TGTGCCAGCGCCGAAACAATGACCAAGCAGTTCTTC	CASAETMTKQFF
TRBV21-1	-	TRBJ2-7	17	-	TGTGCCAGCAGCATACCCGGGACTAGCGGAGAGGGCTACGAGCAGTACTTC	CASSIPGTSGEGYEQYF
TRBV28	-	TRBJ2-3	16	-	TGTGCCAGCATTATGAGTGGGCAGGGGCTGACAGATACGCAGTATTTT	CASIMSGQGLTDTQYF
TRBV11-2	-	TRBJ2-1	14	-	TGTGCCAGCAGCTTAGAGCTCGGTTACAATGAGCAGTTCTTC	CASSLELGYNEQFF
TRBV29-1	-	TRBJ2-2	13	-	TGCAGCGTTGACTCAGGGCGAACCGGGGAGCTGTTTTTT	CSVDSGRTGELFF
TRBV9	-	TRBJ2-3	13	-	TGTGCCAGCAGCGTAGTCATCACAGATACGCAGTATTTT	CASSVVITDTQYF
TRBV15	-	TRBJ2-3	15	-	TGTGCCACCAGCAGAGGGGGGGCGCTCACAGATACGCAGTATTTT	CATSRGGALTDTQYF
TRBV27	-	TRBJ2-1	15	TRBD1	TGTGCCAGCACCTTAGGACAGGGGGCGCACAATGAGCAGTTCTTC	CASTLGQGAHNEQFF
TRBV28	-	TRBJ2-1	12	TRBD2	TGTGCCAGCAGTCCGGGACTACGTGAGCAGTTCTTC	CASSPGLREQFF
TRBV5-1	-	TRBJ1-1	14	-	TGCGCCAGCAGCCGACAGGAGGGTTACACTGAAGCTTTCTTT	CASSRQEGYTEAFF
TRBV18	-	TRBJ2-2	13	-	TGTGCCAGCTCAACAGGGAACACCGGGGAGCTGTTTTTT	CASSTGNTGELFF
TRBV29-1	-	TRBJ2-7	13	-	TGCAGCGCAAAACTAGGGGCATCCGGCGAGCAGTACTTC	CSAKLGASGEQYF
TRBV5-6	few	TRBJ2-2	15	-	TGTGCCAGCAGCCTCCAAGGACAAGGAGCCGGGGAGCTGTTTTTT	CASSLQGQGAGELFF
TRBV4-2	-	TRBJ2-3	16	-	TGTGCCAGCAGCCAAGCATTAGGGACCAATACAGATACGCAGTATTTT	CASSQALGTNTDTQYF
TRBV28	-	TRBJ1-3	19	TRBD1	TGTGCCAGCAGTTCCCCCGGGACAGGGAAACAAGAAGGAGGAAACACCATATATTTT	CASSSPGTGKQEGGNTIYF
TRBV6-6	-	TRBJ2-5	13	-	TGTGCCAGCAGCCGGACCGTGGAGGAGACCCAGTACTTC	CASSRTVEETQYF
TRBV4-1	-	TRBJ2-5	14	TRBD2	TGCGCCAGCAGCCAAGGGGCGGGGGGGGAGACCCAGTACTTC	CASSQGAGGETQYF
TRBV7-8	-	TRBJ1-4	17	-	TGTGCCAGCAGCCAGGGTGGAGGCAGGGCCACTAATGAAAAACTGTTTTTT	CASSQGGGRATNEKLFF
TRBV5-6	-	TRBJ1-1	18	TRBD1	TGTGCCAGCAGCCCTAGGTGGGCAGGGGGCCCCCGCGGAACTGAAGCTTTCTTT	CASSPRWAGGPRGTEAFF
TRBV29-1	-	TRBJ1-1	15	-	TGCAGCGTTGCCGGGTACGAGGGAGACTACACTGAAGCTTTCTTT	CSVAGYEGDYTEAFF
TRBV19	-	TRBJ1-1	18	TRBD1	TGTGCCAGCAAAACATACCTCGGGACAGGGGCGGAGGACACTGAAGCTTTCTTT	CASKTYLGTGAEDTEAFF
TRBV29-1	-	TRBJ2-7	15	TRBD1	TGCAGCGTGGCGACCGGGACAGGGACCCTCTACGAGCAGTACTTC	CSVATGTGTLYEQYF